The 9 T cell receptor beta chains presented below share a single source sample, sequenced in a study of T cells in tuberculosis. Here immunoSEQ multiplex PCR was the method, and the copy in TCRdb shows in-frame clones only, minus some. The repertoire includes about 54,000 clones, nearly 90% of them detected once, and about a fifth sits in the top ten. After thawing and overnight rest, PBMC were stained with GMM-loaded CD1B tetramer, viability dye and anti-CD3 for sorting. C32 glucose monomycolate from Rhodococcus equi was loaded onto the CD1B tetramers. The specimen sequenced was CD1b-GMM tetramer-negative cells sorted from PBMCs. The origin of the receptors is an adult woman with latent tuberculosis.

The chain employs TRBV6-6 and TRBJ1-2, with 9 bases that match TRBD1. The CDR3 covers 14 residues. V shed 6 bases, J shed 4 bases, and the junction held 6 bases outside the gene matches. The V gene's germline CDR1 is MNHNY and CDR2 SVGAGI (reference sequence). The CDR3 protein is CASSYRDRAYGYTF. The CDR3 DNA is TGTGCCAGCAGCTACCGGGACAGGGCCTATGGCTACACCTTC.

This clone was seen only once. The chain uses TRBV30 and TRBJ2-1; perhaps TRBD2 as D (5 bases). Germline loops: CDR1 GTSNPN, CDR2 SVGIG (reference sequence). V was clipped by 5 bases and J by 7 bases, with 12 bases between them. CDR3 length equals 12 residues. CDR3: CAWGPRENEQFF. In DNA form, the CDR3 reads TGTGCCTGGGGGCCGAGGGAGAATGAGCAGTTCTTC.

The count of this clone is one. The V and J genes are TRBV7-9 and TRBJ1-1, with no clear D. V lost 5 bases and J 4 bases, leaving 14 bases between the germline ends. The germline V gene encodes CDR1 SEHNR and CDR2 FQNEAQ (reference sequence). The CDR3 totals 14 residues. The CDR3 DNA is TGTGCCAGCAGCGAGCGGGAGGGTCCCACTGAAGCTTTCTTT. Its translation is CASSEREGPTEAFF.

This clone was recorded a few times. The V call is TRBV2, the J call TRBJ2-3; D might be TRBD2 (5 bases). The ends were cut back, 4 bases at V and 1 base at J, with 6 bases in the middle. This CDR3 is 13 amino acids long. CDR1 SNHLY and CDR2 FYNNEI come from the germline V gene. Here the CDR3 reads CASSGGGTDTQYF. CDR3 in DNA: TGTGCCAGCAGTGGGGGAGGCACAGATACGCAGTATTTT.

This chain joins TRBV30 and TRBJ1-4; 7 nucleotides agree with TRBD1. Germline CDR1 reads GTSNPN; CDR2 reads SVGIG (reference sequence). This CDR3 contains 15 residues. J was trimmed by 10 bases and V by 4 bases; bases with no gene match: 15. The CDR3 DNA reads TGTGCCTGGACTCGTCCGACAGGGCTTTCAGGAAAACTGTTTTTT. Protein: CAWTRPTGLSGKLFF.

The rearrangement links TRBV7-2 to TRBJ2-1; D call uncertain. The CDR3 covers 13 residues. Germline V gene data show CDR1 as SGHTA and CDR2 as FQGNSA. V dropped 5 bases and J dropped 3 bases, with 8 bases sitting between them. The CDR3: CASSRTGYNEQFF. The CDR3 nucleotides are TGTGCCAGCAGCCGAACCGGCTACAATGAGCAGTTCTTC.

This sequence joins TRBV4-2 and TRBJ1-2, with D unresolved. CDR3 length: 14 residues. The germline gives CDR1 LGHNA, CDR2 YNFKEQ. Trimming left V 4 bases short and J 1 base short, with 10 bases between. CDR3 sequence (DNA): TGTGCCAGCAGCCCAGACGGTGATAACTATGGCTACACCTTC. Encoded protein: CASSPDGDNYGYTF.

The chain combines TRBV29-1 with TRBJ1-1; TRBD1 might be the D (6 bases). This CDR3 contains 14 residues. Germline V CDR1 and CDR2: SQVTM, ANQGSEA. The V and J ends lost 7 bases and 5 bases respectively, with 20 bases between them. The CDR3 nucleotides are TGCAGCGCAATCGTCGGTCAGGGGCGTACTGAAGCTTTCTTT. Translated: CSAIVGQGRTEAFF.

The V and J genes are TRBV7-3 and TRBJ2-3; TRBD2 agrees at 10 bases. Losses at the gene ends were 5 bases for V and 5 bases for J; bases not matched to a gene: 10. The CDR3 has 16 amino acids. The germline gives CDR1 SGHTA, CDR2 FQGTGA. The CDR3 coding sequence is TGTGCCAGCAGCCCCCGGGTAGCGGGGGGAAAAGATACGCAGTATTTT. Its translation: CASSPRVAGGKDTQYF.